This TCR beta chain was sequenced in a study of cytomegalovirus exposure and HLA in healthy donors. The PCR used 60 Vbeta and 13 Jbeta primers. Measured with immunoSEQ multiplex PCR; TCRdb has only the in-frame clones, and not every one. The sample has approximately 44,000 clones, around two thirds seen once; the top ten hold approximately 8.4%. Nominally healthy donors were sampled, though unrecorded immune exposures were likely. Study-wide results and limits: Using the classifier, cytomegalovirus status was reportedly diagnosed with high specificity and sensitivity. Near-uniform donor sequencing depth was presumed by presence/absence analyses.

This clone was detected once. As yet, its antigen is unknown. The sample comprised PBMCs. The receptor was isolated from a human donor in good health.

The CDR3 bases are TGTGCCAGCAGCCTTTACCCTGCTAGCGGGGGAGCGACCCAAGAGACCCAGTACTTC. Translating it yields CASSLYPASGGATQETQYF. The chain employs TRBV7-2 and TRBJ2-5; 10 bases align to TRBD2. With V trimmed by 5 bases and J by 1 base, 16 bases remained unmatched. The CDR3 consists of 19 residues. Germline-derived CDR1 and CDR2 are SGHTA and FQGNSA.